Presented here are 21 T cell receptor beta chains from one specimen sequenced in a study of cytomegalovirus exposure and HLA in healthy donors. The PCR had 60 Vbeta and 13 Jbeta primers. Here immunoSEQ multiplex PCR was the method, and the copy in TCRdb shows in-frame clones only, minus some. The sample consists of about 120,000 clones, approximately 79% of them appearing once. The material sequenced was PBMCs. Source of these receptors: a man aged 25-45 years in good health and CMV-seronegative.

The chain is built from TRBV7-2 and TRBJ2-2, with 10 bases matching TRBD1. Germline V gene sequence: CDR1 SGHTA, CDR2 FQGNSA. The CDR3 has 15 residues. J lost 5 bases, V lost 4 bases, and 4 bases had no gene match. CDR3 nucleotide sequence: TGTGCCAGCAGCTCCTGGACAGGGGGGACCGGGGAGCTGTTTTTT. Its protein product is CASSSWTGGTGELFF.

The rearrangement links TRBV2 to TRBJ2-1, with a tentative D call TRBD2 (5 bases). CDR1 is SNHLY, CDR2 FYNNEI, per germline. CDR3 length: 15 residues. The germline V and J ends were trimmed by 6 bases and 5 bases, with 17 bases remaining between them. The CDR3 DNA follows: TGTGCCAGCAGGGCATTGGGAGACTTAGACAATGAGCAGTTCTTC. Translating it yields CASRALGDLDNEQFF.

This chain links TRBV4-2 with TRBJ2-7; possibly TRBD1 for D (6 bases). V was pared by 4 bases and J by 2 bases, with 24 bases between. Germline CDR1 and CDR2: LGHNA and YNFKEQ. The CDR3 is 18 amino acids. The CDR3 DNA reads TGTGCCAGCAGCCGGGTCCCGGGTGGGCAGGGGAGTCCCTACGAGCAGTACTTC. It translates to CASSRVPGGQGSPYEQYF.

The J gene is TRBJ2-3, the V gene TRBV11-3, with TRBD1 identical over 10 bases. The CDR3 extends over 15 amino acids. V gave up 4 bases and J gave up 5 bases; unmatched junction bases: 6. CDR1 SGHNT and CDR2 YENEEA come from the germline V gene. Written as DNA, the CDR3 is TGTGCCAGCAGCTCGGGACAGGGGCGCAGAGATACGCAGTATTTT. Its translation is CASSSGQGRRDTQYF. Looking up the rest from reference TRBV11-3 and TRBJ2-3 gives the full variable domain: EAGVVQSPRYKIIEKKQPVAFWCNPISGHNTLYWYLQNLGQGPELLIRYENEEAVDDSQLPKDRFSAERLKGVDSTLKIQPAELGDSAVYLCASSSGQGRRDTQYFGPGTRLTVL.

The chain combines TRBV5-1 with TRBJ1-6; TRBD1 aligns across 7 bases. Germline V lookup: CDR1 SGHRS, CDR2 YFSETQ. Unmatched junction bases numbered 7, after V lost 7 bases and J lost 6 bases. The CDR3 covers 14 residues. The CDR3 sequence: CASRRDRVNSPLHF. The CDR3, as DNA: TGCGCCAGCCGCCGAGACAGGGTTAATTCACCCCTCCACTTT.

The CDR3 DNA reads TGTGCCAGCAGCTCACTCTCTAGAGGGGGTACAGATACGCAGTATTTT. Translation gives CASSSLSRGGTDTQYF. The chain links TRBV5-5 to TRBJ2-3; weak D call: TRBD1 (6 bases). V shed 3 bases and J shed 3 bases, with 17 bases lying between them. Germline values: CDR1 SGHKS, CDR2 YYEKEE (reference sequence). The CDR3 is 16 amino acids. Full variable domain (rest looked up from reference TRBV5-5 and TRBJ2-3): DAGVTQSPTHLIKTRGQQVTLRCSPISGHKSVSWYQQVLGQGPQFIFQYYEKEERGRGNFPDRFSARQFPNYSSELNVNALLLGDSALYLCASSSLSRGGTDTQYFGPGTRLTVL.

A note on this clone: This sample also contains other DNA sequences that code for the same CDR3. The chain is built from TRBV7-9 and TRBJ2-7, with D unresolved. The germline CDR1 and CDR2 sequences are SEHNR and FQNEAQ (reference sequence). V lost 3 bases and J 2 bases, leaving 2 bases between the germline ends. The CDR3 is 11 amino acids. The CDR3 nucleotides are TGTGCCAGCAGCTTTACCTACGAGCAGTACTTC. Translation gives CASSFTYEQYF.

In its sample, this clone was seen once. The chain joins TRBV19 to TRBJ2-5; D is possibly TRBD1 (8 bases). CDR1 is LNHDA, CDR2 SQIVND, per germline (reference sequence). V dropped 3 bases and J dropped 3 bases, with 17 bases sitting between them. The length of the CDR3 is 16 residues. CDR3 coding DNA: TGTGCCAGTAGTATGGACAGGGAGGGGTTCGAAGAGACCCAGTACTTC. Protein: CASSMDREGFEETQYF. Based on the CDR3 plus reference TRBV19 and TRBJ2-5, the full variable domain is DGGITQSPKYLFRKEGQNVTLSCEQNLNHDAMYWYRQDPGQGLRLIYYSQIVNDFQKGDIAEGYSVSREKKESFPLTVTSAQKNPTAFYLCASSMDREGFEETQYFGPGTRLLVL.

The rearrangement joins TRBV6-1 to TRBJ2-5; the match to TRBD1 covers 8 bases. The J call may be wrong; the DNA end is better matched by TRBJ2-7. This CDR3 has 15 amino acids. Germline CDR1 MNHNS, CDR2 SASEGT. CDR3: CASSEPLDREGEQYF. The CDR3 DNA follows: TGTGCCAGCAGTGAACCCTTGGACAGGGAAGGCGAGCAGTACTTC.

The chain uses TRBV6-1 and TRBJ1-6; D is perhaps TRBD1 (5 bases). The V and J ends lost 1 base and 5 bases respectively, with 18 bases between them. Germline lookup yields CDR1 MNHNS and CDR2 SASEGT. This CDR3 is built from 18 residues. In nucleotides, the CDR3 is TGTGCCAGCAGTGAAGTAGGGATTCGGGGGTATGATAATTCACCCCTCCACTTT. This encodes CASSEVGIRGYDNSPLHF.

The chain employs TRBV10-2 and TRBJ2-3; the match to TRBD2 covers 7 bases. This CDR3 comprises 13 residues. V lost 6 bases and J lost 3; bases outside the gene matches: 3. Germline V CDR1 and CDR2: WSHSY, SAAADI. The CDR3 loop reads CASRGEGTDTQYF. CDR3 in DNA: TGCGCCAGCAGAGGGGAGGGGACAGATACGCAGTATTTT.

This clone was observed once. CDR3 sequence: CAIRLQGGGEAFF. In DNA, the CDR3 is TGTGCCATCAGACTACAGGGTGGTGGGGAAGCTTTCTTT. The genes are TRBV10-3 and TRBJ1-1; possibly TRBD1 for D (6 bases). The V end lost 6 bases, the J end lost 8 bases, and 16 bases lay between the germline ends. From germline, CDR1 is ENHRY and CDR2 SYGVKD. CDR3 length: 13 residues.

This chain links TRBV6-1 with TRBJ2-1; the match to TRBD2 covers 14 bases. This CDR3 is built from 20 residues. Looked up from germline, CDR1 is MNHNS and CDR2 is SASEGT. Losses at the gene ends were 0 bases for V and 7 bases for J; bases not matched to a gene: 14. The CDR3 loop reads CASSEALIPGLAGGQNEQFF. CDR3 DNA: TGTGCCAGCAGTGAAGCGTTGATTCCCGGACTAGCGGGAGGCCAAAATGAGCAGTTCTTC.

The chain couples TRBV7-2 to TRBJ1-3; D is perhaps TRBD1 (5 bases). The CDR3 consists of 14 residues. V was shortened by 0 bases and J by 6 bases, with 9 bases between the two germline ends. From germline, CDR1 is SGHTA and CDR2 FQGNSA. Here the CDR3 DNA reads TGTGCCAGCAGCTTAGCAGGGGTTGTAAACACCATATATTTT. Its protein product is CASSLAGVVNTIYF. The whole variable domain, remainder taken from reference TRBV7-2 and TRBJ1-3, is GAGVSQSPSNKVTEKGKDVELRCDPISGHTALYWYRQSLGQGLEFLIYFQGNSAPDKSGLPSDRFSAERTGGSVSTLTIQRTQQEDSAVYLCASSLAGVVNTIYFGEGSWLTVV.

The chain couples TRBV9 to TRBJ2-1; tentatively, D is TRBD2 (5 bases). This CDR3 has 17 amino acids. The germline V and J ends were trimmed by 3 bases and 0 bases, with 16 bases remaining between them. Germline CDR1 SGDLS, CDR2 YYNGEE. CDR3 sequence (DNA): TGTGCCAGCAGCGCTACCCGGTTTACTAGCTCCTACAATGAGCAGTTCTTC. Protein: CASSATRFTSSYNEQFF.

This clone was detected once. The genes are TRBV7-2 and TRBJ1-2; 7 bases are a match to TRBD1. The CDR3 has 13 amino acids. The trim removed 2 bases at V and 5 bases at J, leaving 2 bases unmatched. Germline V gene data show CDR1 as SGHTA and CDR2 as FQGNSA. CDR3 DNA: TGTGCCAGCAGCTTACGACAGGGATATGGCTACACCTTC. Its translation: CASSLRQGYGYTF.

Details on this clone: The junction and the germline gene differ at one end; a read error may be behind it. The gene calls are TRBV7-6 and TRBJ2-6, with a weak D call TRBD1 (5 bases). The CDR3 extends over 14 amino acids. Germline V gene lookup returns CDR1 SGHVS and CDR2 FNYEAQ. CDR3 loop: CASSPVSGANGLTF. As DNA, the CDR3 is TGTGCCAGCAGCCCGGTGTCTGGGGCCAACGGCCTGACTTTC.

The gene calls are TRBV15 and TRBJ1-3; D gene unclear. V dropped 0 bases and J dropped 11 bases, with 14 bases sitting between them. CDR1 and CDR2 (germline): LNHNV, YYDKDF (reference sequence). The CDR3 totals 14 residues. The CDR3 loop is CATSRDPNAASIYF. CDR3 nucleotide sequence: TGTGCCACCAGCAGAGATCCGAACGCGGCCTCCATATATTTT.

The CDR3 loop reads CSVEQSTNYGYTF. Written as DNA, the CDR3 is TGCAGCGTTGAGCAGTCAACGAACTATGGCTACACCTTC. The chain is built from TRBV29-1 and TRBJ1-2; no clear D. The CDR3 consists of 13 residues. Germline V CDR1 and CDR2: SQVTM, ANQGSEA. V was cut by 3 bases and J by 2 bases, with 10 bases left in between.

This chain links TRBV9 with TRBJ1-2; 8 bases fit TRBD1. Trimming cost V 1 base and J 5 bases; bases outside gene matches: 7. CDR1 and CDR2 (germline): SGDLS, YYNGEE. This CDR3 is built from 15 residues. CDR3 in amino acids: CASSVMSGGGYGYTF. In DNA form, the CDR3 reads TGTGCCAGCAGCGTAATGTCAGGGGGCGGGTATGGCTACACCTTC.

This chain connects TRBV29-1 to TRBJ2-7, with 7 positions matching TRBD1. The CDR3 runs to 15 residues. J lost 4 bases, V lost 0 bases, and 9 bases had no gene match. Germline CDR1 reads SQVTM; CDR2 reads ANQGSEA. The CDR3 nucleotides read TGCAGCGTTGAAGATCGAGGGGACAGCTCGTACGAGCAGTACTTC. Translated: CSVEDRGDSSYEQYF.